Listed here is a single TCR beta chain. This record belongs to a study of PD-1 blockade in classical Hodgkin lymphoma. Looked up from germline, CDR1 is SGHDT and CDR2 is YYEEEE. Unmatched junction bases numbered 5, after V lost 4 bases and J lost 2 bases. The CDR3 is 15 amino acids. Using immunoSEQ multiplex PCR, the repertoire was profiled, and TCRdb retains in-frame clones only, with some absent. In the table there are under 75,000 clones, around 89% of which are singletons. Every single patient, without exception, relapsed after autologous stem cell transplantation, and brentuximab vedotin exposure varied.

The rearrangement links TRBV5-6 to TRBJ1-3; 8 bases are a match to TRBD1. The sequence was obtained from a human donor with classical Hodgkin lymphoma. This sample comprised peripheral blood mononuclear cells (PBMCs), obtained before the second cycle of nivolumab. The DNA of the CDR3 is TGTGCCAGCAGCGGGACAGGTGCGGCTGGAAACACCATATATTTT. This translates into CASSGTGAAGNTIYF.